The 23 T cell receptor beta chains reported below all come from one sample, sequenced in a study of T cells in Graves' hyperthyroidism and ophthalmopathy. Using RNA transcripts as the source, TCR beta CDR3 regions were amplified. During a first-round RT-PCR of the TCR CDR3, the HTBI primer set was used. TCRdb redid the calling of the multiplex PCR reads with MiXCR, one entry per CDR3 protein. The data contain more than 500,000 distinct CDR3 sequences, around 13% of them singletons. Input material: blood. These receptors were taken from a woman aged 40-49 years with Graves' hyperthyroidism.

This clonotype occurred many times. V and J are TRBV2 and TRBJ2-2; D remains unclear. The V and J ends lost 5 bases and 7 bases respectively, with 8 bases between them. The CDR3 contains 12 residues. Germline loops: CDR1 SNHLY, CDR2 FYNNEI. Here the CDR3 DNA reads TGTGCCAGCAGTCTAGTACGCGGGGAGCTGTTTTTT. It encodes CASSLVRGELFF.

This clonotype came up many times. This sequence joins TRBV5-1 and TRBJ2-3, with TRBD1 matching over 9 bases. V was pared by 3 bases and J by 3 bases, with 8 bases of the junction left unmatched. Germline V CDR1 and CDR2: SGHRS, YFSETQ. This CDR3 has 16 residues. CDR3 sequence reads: CASSYSPTGGTDTQYF. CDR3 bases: TGCGCCAGCAGCTACTCCCCGACAGGGGGAACAGATACGCAGTATTTT.

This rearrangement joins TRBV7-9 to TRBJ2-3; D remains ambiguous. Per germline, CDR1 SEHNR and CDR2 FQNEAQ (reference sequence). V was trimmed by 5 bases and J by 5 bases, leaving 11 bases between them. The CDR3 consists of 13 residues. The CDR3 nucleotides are TGTGCCAGCAGCCTGCTAAGCGAAGATACGCAGTATTTT. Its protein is CASSLLSEDTQYF.

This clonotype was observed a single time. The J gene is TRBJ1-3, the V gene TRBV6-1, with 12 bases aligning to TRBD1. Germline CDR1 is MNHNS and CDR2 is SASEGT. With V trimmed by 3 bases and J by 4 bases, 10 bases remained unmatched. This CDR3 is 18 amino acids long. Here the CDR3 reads CASSDVRGQGANGNTIYF. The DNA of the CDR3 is TGTGCCAGCAGTGATGTTCGGGGACAGGGGGCTAACGGAAACACCATATATTTT.

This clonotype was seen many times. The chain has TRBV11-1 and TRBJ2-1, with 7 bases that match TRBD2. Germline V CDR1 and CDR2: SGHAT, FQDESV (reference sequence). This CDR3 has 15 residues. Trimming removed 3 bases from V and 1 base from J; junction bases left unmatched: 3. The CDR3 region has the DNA TGTGCCAGCAGCTTCAAGCGGGAATCCTACAATGAGCAGTTCTTC. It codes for CASSFKRESYNEQFF.

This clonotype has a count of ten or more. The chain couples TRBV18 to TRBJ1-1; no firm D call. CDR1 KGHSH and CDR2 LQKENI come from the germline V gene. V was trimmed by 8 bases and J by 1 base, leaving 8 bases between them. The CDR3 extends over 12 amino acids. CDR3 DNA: TGTGCCAGCAGTCCAGGGAACACTGAAGCTTTCTTT. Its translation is CASSPGNTEAFF.

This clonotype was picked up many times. This CDR3 reads CASSSPVQGVNEQYF. In DNA form, the CDR3 reads TGTGCCAGCAGCTCTCCGGTACAGGGTGTGAACGAGCAGTACTTC. The genes are TRBV27 and TRBJ2-7; D perhaps matches TRBD1 (6 bases). CDR1 is MNHEY and CDR2 is SMNVEV in the germline V gene (reference sequence). The V end lost 6 bases, the J end lost 5 bases, and 20 bases lay between the germline ends. CDR3 length equals 15 residues.

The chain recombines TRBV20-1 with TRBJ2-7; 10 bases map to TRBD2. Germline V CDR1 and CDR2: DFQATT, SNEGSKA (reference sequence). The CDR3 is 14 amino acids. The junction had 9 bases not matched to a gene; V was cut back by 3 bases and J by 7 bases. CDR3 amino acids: CSAREGDSGGEQYF. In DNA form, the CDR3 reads TGCAGTGCTAGGGAGGGGGATAGCGGGGGGGAGCAGTACTTC.

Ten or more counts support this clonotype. The CDR3 loop reads CSARPGPSTDTQYF. The DNA for the CDR3 is TGCAGTGCTAGACCGGGGCCCTCAACGGATACGCAGTATTTT. The rearrangement links TRBV20-1 to TRBJ2-3; D may correspond to TRBD1 or TRBD2 (5 bases each). Germline V lookup: CDR1 DFQATT, CDR2 SNEGSKA (reference sequence). This CDR3 has 14 amino acids. Trimming pared 2 bases from V and 6 bases from J, leaving 15 bases between.

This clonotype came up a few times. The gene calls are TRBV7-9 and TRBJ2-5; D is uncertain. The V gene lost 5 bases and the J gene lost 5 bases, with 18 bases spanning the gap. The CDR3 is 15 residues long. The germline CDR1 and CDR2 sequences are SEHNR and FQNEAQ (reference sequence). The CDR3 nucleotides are TGTGCCAGCAGCCCATCCGGGTCCCGCGTCGAGACCCAGTACTTC. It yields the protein CASSPSGSRVETQYF.

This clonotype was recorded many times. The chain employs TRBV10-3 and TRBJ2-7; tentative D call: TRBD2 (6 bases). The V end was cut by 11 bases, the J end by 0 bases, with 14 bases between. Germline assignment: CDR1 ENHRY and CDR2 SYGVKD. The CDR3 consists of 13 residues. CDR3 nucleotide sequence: TGTGCCGTCCGGGACGGGAGCTCCTACGAGCAGTACTTC. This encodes CAVRDGSSYEQYF.

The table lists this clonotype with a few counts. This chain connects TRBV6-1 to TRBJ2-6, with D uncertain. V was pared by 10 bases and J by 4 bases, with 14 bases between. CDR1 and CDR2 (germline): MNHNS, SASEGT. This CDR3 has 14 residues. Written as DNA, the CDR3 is TGTGCCATACCGCAATCACGGGGGGCCAACGTCCTGACTTTC. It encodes CAIPQSRGANVLTF.

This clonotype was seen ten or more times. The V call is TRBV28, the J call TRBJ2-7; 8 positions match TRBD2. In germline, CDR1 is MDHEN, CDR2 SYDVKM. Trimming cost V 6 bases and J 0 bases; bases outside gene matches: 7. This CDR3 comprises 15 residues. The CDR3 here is CASRFTSGSSYEQYF. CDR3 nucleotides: TGTGCCAGCAGGTTTACAAGCGGGAGCTCCTACGAGCAGTACTTC.

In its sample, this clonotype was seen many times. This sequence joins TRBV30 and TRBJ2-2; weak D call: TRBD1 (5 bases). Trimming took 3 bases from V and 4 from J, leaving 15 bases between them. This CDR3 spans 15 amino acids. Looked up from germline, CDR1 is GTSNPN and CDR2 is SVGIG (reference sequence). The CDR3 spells CAWRDRPGSTGELFF. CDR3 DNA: TGTGCCTGGAGAGACAGACCCGGTAGCACCGGGGAGCTGTTTTTT. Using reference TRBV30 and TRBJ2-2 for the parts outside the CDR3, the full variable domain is SQTIHQWPATLVQPVGSPLSLECTVEGTSNPNLYWYRQAAGRGLQLLFYSVGIGQISSEVPQNLSASRPQDRQFILSSKKLLLSDSGFYLCAWRDRPGSTGELFFGEGSRLTVL.

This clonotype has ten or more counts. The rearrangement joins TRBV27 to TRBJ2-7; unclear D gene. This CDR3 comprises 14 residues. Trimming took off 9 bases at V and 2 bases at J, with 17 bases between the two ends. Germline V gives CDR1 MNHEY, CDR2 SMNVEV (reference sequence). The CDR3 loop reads CASRLGYPPYEQYF. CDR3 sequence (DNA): TGTGCCAGTCGATTGGGTTACCCACCCTACGAGCAGTACTTC.

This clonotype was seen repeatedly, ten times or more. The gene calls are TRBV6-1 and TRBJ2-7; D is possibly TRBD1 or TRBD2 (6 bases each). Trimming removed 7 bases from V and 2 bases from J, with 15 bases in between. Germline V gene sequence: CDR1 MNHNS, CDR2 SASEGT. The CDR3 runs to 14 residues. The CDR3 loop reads CASTSGDKTYEQYF. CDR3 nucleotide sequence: TGTGCCAGCACCTCGGGGGACAAAACCTACGAGCAGTACTTC.

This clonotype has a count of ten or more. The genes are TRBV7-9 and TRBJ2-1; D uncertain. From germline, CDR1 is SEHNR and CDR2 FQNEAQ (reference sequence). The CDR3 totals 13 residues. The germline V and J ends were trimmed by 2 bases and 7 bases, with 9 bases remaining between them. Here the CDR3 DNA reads TGTGCCAGCAGCTTACAAACTATTAATGAGCAGTTCTTC. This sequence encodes CASSLQTINEQFF. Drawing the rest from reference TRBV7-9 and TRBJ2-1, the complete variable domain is DTGVSQNPRHKITKRGQNVTFRCDPISEHNRLYWYRQTLGQGPEFLTYFQNEAQLEKSRLLSDRFSAERPKGSFSTLEIQRTEQGDSAMYLCASSLQTINEQFFGPGTRLTVL.

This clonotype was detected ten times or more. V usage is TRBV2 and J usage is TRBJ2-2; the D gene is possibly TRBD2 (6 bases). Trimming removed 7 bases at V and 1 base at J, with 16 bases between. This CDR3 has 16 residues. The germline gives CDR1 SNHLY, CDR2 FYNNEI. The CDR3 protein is CASKDRASVNTGELFF. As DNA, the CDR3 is TGTGCCAGCAAAGATCGGGCTAGCGTGAACACCGGGGAGCTGTTTTTT. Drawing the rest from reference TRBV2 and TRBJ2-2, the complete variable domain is EPEVTQTPSHQVTQMGQEVILRCVPISNHLYFYWYRQILGQKVEFLVSFYNNEISEKSEIFDDQFSVERPDGSNFTLKIRSTKLEDSAMYFCASKDRASVNTGELFFGEGSRLTVL.

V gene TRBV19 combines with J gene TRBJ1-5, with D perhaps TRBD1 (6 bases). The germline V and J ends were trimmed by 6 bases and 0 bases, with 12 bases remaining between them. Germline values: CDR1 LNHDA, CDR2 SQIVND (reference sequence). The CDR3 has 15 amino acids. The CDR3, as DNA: TGTGCCAGTAGACCGACAGGAACTAGCAATCAGCCCCAGCATTTT. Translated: CASRPTGTSNQPQHF.

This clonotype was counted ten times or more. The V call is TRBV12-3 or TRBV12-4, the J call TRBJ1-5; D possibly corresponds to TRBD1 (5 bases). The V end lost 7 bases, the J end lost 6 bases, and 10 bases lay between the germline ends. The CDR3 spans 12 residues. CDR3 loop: CASTHGAQPQHF. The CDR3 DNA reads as TGTGCCAGCACGCATGGGGCTCAGCCCCAGCATTTT.

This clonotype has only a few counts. This CDR3 is CASSESEYEQYF. CDR3 sequence (DNA): TGTGCCAGCAGTGAATCGGAGTACGAGCAGTACTTC. The chain uses TRBV6-1 and TRBJ2-7; D is uncertain. Germline V gene data show CDR1 as MNHNS and CDR2 as SASEGT. The CDR3 is 12 amino acids. Trimming pared 2 bases from V and 4 bases from J, leaving 6 bases between.

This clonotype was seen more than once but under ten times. CDR3 in amino acids: CASSFSNSNEQFF. The CDR3 DNA follows: TGTGCCAGCAGCTTTTCAAACAGCAATGAGCAGTTCTTC. This rearrangement joins TRBV7-9 to TRBJ2-1; D is undetermined. CDR1 is SEHNR and CDR2 is FQNEAQ in the germline V gene (reference sequence). This CDR3 region has 13 residues. Between the trimmed V and J ends, which lost 3 bases and 6 bases, there was a span of 9 bases.

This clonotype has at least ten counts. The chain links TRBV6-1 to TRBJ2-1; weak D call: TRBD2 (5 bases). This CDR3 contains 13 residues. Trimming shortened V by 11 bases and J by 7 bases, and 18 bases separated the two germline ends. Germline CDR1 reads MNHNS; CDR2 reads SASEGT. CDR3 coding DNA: TGTGCCGTTAGTGCCGCGGGCTCAAATGAGCAGTTCTTC. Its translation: CAVSAAGSNEQFF.